This is a list of T cell receptor beta chains from one sample in a study of blood T cell repertoires in COVID-19. The method was immunoSEQ multiplex PCR; TCRdb's version includes in-frame clones alone and lacks a portion of them. The repertoire holds 250,000 to 350,000 clones, with roughly 90% as singletons. Sequencing input: peripheral blood. The receptors here all came from a woman in her thirties or forties who had recovered from COVID-19. Both conserved end residues are part of each CDR3. Each record gives: V gene, D gene, J gene, clone size, CDR3 protein, CDR3 DNA. The D gene is left open where the match is weak. Clone size appears in some rows only: once, few, many, or a class for an expanded clone.

TRBV27	NA	TRBJ1-1	NA	CASSLREGGTEAFF	TGTGCCAGCAGTTTAAGAGAGGGCGGCACTGAAGCTTTCTTT
TRBV9	NA	TRBJ2-7	NA	CASSPQGYEQYF	TGTGCCAGCAGCCCGCAGGGCTACGAGCAGTACTTC
TRBV28	TRBD1	TRBJ1-5	NA	CASSLDRVGQPQHF	TGTGCCAGCAGTCTTGACAGGGTAGGACAGCCCCAGCATTTT
TRBV27	NA	TRBJ1-4	NA	CASSFLQGGFEKLFF	TGTGCCAGCAGTTTTCTCCAGGGTGGTTTTGAAAAACTGTTTTTT
TRBV2	TRBD2	TRBJ2-1	NA	CASSDMPSGRSSFF	TGTGCCAGCAGTGACATGCCTAGCGGGAGGAGCAGTTTCTTC
TRBV5-4	TRBD1	TRBJ2-1	NA	CASRQTGSGVYNEQFF	TGTGCCAGCAGACAGACAGGGTCTGGAGTCTACAATGAGCAGTTCTTC
TRBV4-1	TRBD1	TRBJ1-5	NA	CASSRTSQPGTGINQPQHF	TGCGCCAGCAGCCGCACTTCTCAACCAGGGACAGGTATCAATCAGCCCCAGCATTTT
TRBV28	TRBD2	TRBJ2-7	few	CASSLSGRRTSGRYEQYF	TGTGCCAGCAGTTTATCCGGAAGACGGACTAGCGGGAGGTACGAGCAGTACTTC
TRBV5-5	TRBD1	TRBJ1-2	NA	CASSTWTGIDGYTF	TGTGCCAGCAGCACCTGGACAGGGATCGATGGCTACACCTTC
TRBV9	TRBD1	TRBJ2-7	once	CASSMGQISYEQYF	TGTGCCAGCAGCATGGGACAGATCTCCTACGAGCAGTACTTC
TRBV4-1	TRBD2	TRBJ2-7	NA	CASSQAVNSGAGGPRYEQYF	TGCGCCAGCAGCCAAGCCGTGAATTCGGGAGCGGGAGGGCCGCGGTACGAGCAGTACTTC
TRBV4-2	NA	TRBJ1-5	NA	CASSHVAGYSNQPQHF	TGTGCCAGCAGCCACGTAGCTGGGTATAGCAATCAGCCCCAGCATTTT
TRBV29-1	NA	TRBJ1-3	NA	CSAPEIGGNTIYF	TGCAGCGCGCCTGAGATCGGTGGAAACACCATATATTTT
TRBV5-1	NA	TRBJ2-7	NA	CASSLGQFYEQYF	TGCGCCAGCAGCTTGGGACAATTCTACGAGCAGTACTTC
TRBV28	TRBD1	TRBJ2-3	NA	CASSRDRVTDTQYF	TGTGCCAGCAGTCGGGACAGGGTCACAGATACGCAGTATTTT
TRBV30	NA	TRBJ2-7	NA	CAWSRGAYEQYF	TGTGCCTGGAGCCGAGGTGCCTACGAGCAGTACTTC
TRBV27	TRBD2	TRBJ2-3	NA	CASSFDRWTSGTDTQYF	TGTGCCAGCAGTTTTGACCGATGGACTAGCGGCACAGATACGCAGTATTTT
TRBV10-3	NA	TRBJ2-2	NA	CAISESTRVGNTGELFF	TGTGCCATCAGTGAGTCGACTCGGGTGGGGAACACCGGGGAGCTGTTTTTT
TRBV24-1	TRBD2	TRBJ2-3	NA	CATSDSGTNTDTQYF	TGTGCCACCAGTGATTCGGGGACTAACACAGATACGCAGTATTTT
TRBV19	TRBD1	TRBJ2-1	NA	CASSRDSSYNEQFF	TGTGCCAGTAGCCGGGACAGTTCCTACAATGAGCAGTTCTTC
TRBV11-3	NA	TRBJ2-4	NA	CASSLQGWDIAKNIQYF	TGTGCCAGCAGCTTACAGGGGTGGGATATAGCCAAAAACATTCAGTACTTC
TRBV19	NA	TRBJ1-4	NA	CASSIGGSGANEKLFF	TGTGCCAGTAGTATCGGGGGGTCAGGGGCTAATGAAAAACTGTTTTTT
TRBV5-1	NA	TRBJ2-5	once	CASRAQGRETQYF	TGCGCCAGCAGGGCACAGGGACGGGAGACCCAGTACTTC
TRBV7-6	TRBD1	TRBJ1-6	NA	CASSKGTGGDSPLHF	TGTGCCAGCAGCAAAGGGACAGGGGGTGATTCACCCCTCCACTTT
TRBV7-2	NA	TRBJ2-7	once	CASAGNEQYF	TGTGCCAGCGCCGGGAACGAGCAGTACTTC
TRBV5-1	NA	TRBJ1-1	NA	CASSFQSPSAGVTEAFF	TGCGCCAGCAGCTTTCAATCCCCCTCCGCAGGGGTTACTGAAGCTTTCTTT
TRBV7-3	TRBD1	TRBJ2-2	NA	CASSLRRQGAYGGELFF	TGTGCCAGCAGCTTACGCCGACAGGGGGCGTATGGCGGGGAGCTGTTTTTT
TRBV20-1	NA	TRBJ2-5	NA	CSYPGQETQYF	TGCAGTTACCCAGGACAAGAGACCCAGTACTTC
TRBV7-9	NA	TRBJ2-3	NA	CASSLEFEGHGTSTDTQYF	TGTGCCAGCAGCTTAGAGTTCGAGGGACACGGAACCAGCACAGATACGCAGTATTTT
TRBV24-1	NA	TRBJ1-5	NA	CATRRRSGSNQPQHF	TGTGCCACCAGGCGGAGGTCGGGGAGCAATCAGCCCCAGCATTTT
TRBV7-3	TRBD1	TRBJ2-3	NA	CASSSQRGGAQYF	TGTGCCAGCAGCTCGCAGCGAGGGGGCGCGCAGTATTTT
TRBV19	NA	TRBJ1-1	NA	CASSIGTYTEAFF	TGTGCCAGTAGTATAGGTACATACACTGAAGCTTTCTTT
TRBV18	NA	TRBJ1-5	NA	CASSPQGDQPQHF	TGTGCCAGCTCACCACAGGGAGATCAGCCCCAGCATTTT
TRBV7-2	TRBD2	TRBJ2-1	NA	CASSHYGRGTYNEQFF	TGTGCCAGCAGCCATTACGGGAGGGGCACCTACAATGAGCAGTTCTTC
TRBV13	TRBD2	TRBJ2-7	NA	CASSSRGGSYEQYF	TGTGCCAGCAGCTCGCGGGGGGGCTCCTACGAGCAGTACTTC
TRBV19	TRBD2	TRBJ2-1	NA	CASSGQGGVHNEQFF	TGTGCCAGTAGTGGGCAGGGAGGGGTCCACAATGAGCAGTTCTTC
TRBV6-5	TRBD2	TRBJ2-1	NA	CASSSRAAGYNEQFF	TGTGCCAGCAGTAGCCGGGCAGCGGGGTACAATGAGCAGTTCTTC
TRBV30	TRBD2	TRBJ2-2	NA	CAWRNPSGQGELFF	TGTGCCTGGAGGAACCCTAGCGGTCAGGGGGAGCTGTTTTTT
TRBV5-8	TRBD1	TRBJ1-2	NA	CASSSGQGQYGYTF	TGTGCCAGCAGCTCCGGACAGGGTCAATATGGCTACACCTTC
TRBV24-1	NA	TRBJ2-2	NA	CATSEDTYTGELFF	TGTGCCACCAGTGAGGACACTTACACCGGGGAGCTGTTTTTT
TRBV2	NA	TRBJ2-2	NA	CARASPLNTGELFF	TGTGCCAGGGCCTCTCCTCTGAACACCGGGGAGCTGTTTTTT
TRBV6-2/TRBV6-3	NA	TRBJ2-3	few	CASSYRVPTDTQYF	TGTGCCAGCAGTTACCGGGTTCCTACAGATACGCAGTATTTT
TRBV10-3	NA	TRBJ2-2	NA	CAISEGQLTGELFF	TGTGCCATCAGTGAGGGACAGCTCACCGGGGAGCTGTTTTTT
TRBV9	TRBD2	TRBJ2-2	NA	CASSAQLAGGPYTGELFF	TGTGCCAGCAGCGCCCAACTAGCGGGAGGGCCGTACACCGGGGAGCTGTTTTTT
TRBV29-1	TRBD2	TRBJ2-5	NA	CSAVGGSETQYF	TGCAGCGCCGTGGGGGGGTCGGAGACCCAGTACTTC
TRBV4-1	NA	TRBJ2-3	NA	CASSQGGARPTDTQYF	TGCGCCAGCAGCCAGGGGGGGGCGCGGCCTACAGATACGCAGTATTTT
TRBV6-1	TRBD2	TRBJ2-4	NA	CASSELREYAKNIQYF	TGTGCCAGCAGTGAACTGCGGGAGTATGCCAAAAACATTCAGTACTTC
TRBV23-1	NA	TRBJ2-7	once	CASSQSCSGLAYEQYF	TGCGCCAGCAGTCAATCGTGCTCAGGGTTGGCCTACGAGCAGTACTTC
TRBV6-5	NA	TRBJ2-5	NA	CASSYHPSQETQYF	TGTGCCAGCAGTTACCACCCCAGCCAAGAGACCCAGTACTTC
TRBV3-1/TRBV3-2	TRBD1	TRBJ1-4	NA	CASSLGTGSEKLFF	TGTGCCAGCAGCCTGGGGACAGGGAGTGAAAAACTGTTTTTT
TRBV4-1	TRBD2	TRBJ2-1	few	CASSQGGLAVEQFF	TGCGCCAGCAGCCAAGGGGGACTAGCGGTTGAGCAGTTCTTC
TRBV4-1	NA	TRBJ1-3	NA	CASSHTGRGSGNTIYF	TGCGCCAGCAGTCATACCGGTAGGGGATCTGGAAACACCATATATTTT
TRBV3-1/TRBV3-2	NA	TRBJ1-6	few	CASSQGGPGQPRSPLHF	TGTGCCAGCAGCCAAGGGGGCCCCGGACAACCAAGGTCACCCCTCCACTTT
TRBV27	TRBD1	TRBJ1-1	NA	CARGAGGVWNTEAFF	TGTGCCAGGGGCGCAGGGGGAGTATGGAACACTGAAGCTTTCTTT
TRBV18	NA	TRBJ2-4	NA	CASSRSSGSGNIQYF	TGTGCCAGCTCCCGCAGCTCGGGGTCCGGAAACATTCAGTACTTC
TRBV15	TRBD1	TRBJ2-7	many	CAIARDRGNEQYF	TGTGCCATAGCCCGGGACAGGGGGAACGAGCAGTACTTC
TRBV10-2	NA	TRBJ2-2	once	CASSVQGTATGELFF	TGCGCCAGCAGTGTACAGGGTACGGCCACCGGGGAGCTGTTTTTT
TRBV18	TRBD1	TRBJ1-1	NA	CASSPPGQPMNTEAFF	TGTGCCAGCTCACCACCGGGACAGCCTATGAACACTGAAGCTTTCTTT